Following are 14 T cell receptor beta chains from one sample sequenced in a study of tumor and adjacent non-tumor tissue in lung cancer. The library came from three nested PCR rounds adapted from ARM-PCR protocols. TCRdb itself ran the multiplex PCR reads through MiXCR, one entry per CDR3 protein. Of about 200,000 distinct CDR3 sequences in the sample, about 71% were seen once. RNA was extracted from bulk tissue without any cell sorting. Sample: lung tumor tissue. These receptors were obtained from a man aged 60 to 75 with non-small cell lung cancer.

Notes on this clonotype: One end of the junction fails to match germline, which may point to a read error. This chain links TRBV11-2 with TRBJ1-2; 7 nucleotides align to TRBD1. The germline gives CDR1 SGHAT, CDR2 FQNNGV. CDR3 size: 15 residues. The CDR3: CASRFKQGLNYGYTF. The DNA for the CDR3 is TGTGCCAGCAGGTTTAAACAGGGGCTTAACTATGGCTATACCTTC.

This clonotype was detected only a few times. This chain links TRBV4-1 with TRBJ2-2; perhaps TRBD2 as D (7 bases). The CDR3 is 17 residues long. CDR1 MGHRA and CDR2 YSYEKL come from the germline V gene. V was trimmed by 1 base and J by 1 base, leaving 13 bases between them. DNA of the CDR3: TGCGCCAGCAGCCAAGTGCGAGGGGGGGGGAACACCGGGGAGCTGTTTTTT. It specifies CASSQVRGGGNTGELFF.

The sample holds one count of this clonotype. The chain recombines TRBV11-2 with TRBJ2-7, with 11 positions matching TRBD1. Germline V CDR1 and CDR2: SGHAT, FQNNGV. Unmatched junction bases numbered 13, after V lost 5 bases and J lost 10 bases. CDR3 length: 15 residues. The CDR3 loop reads CASSQYGTGGFDQYF. In DNA, the CDR3 is TGTGCCAGCAGCCAATACGGGACAGGGGGTTTCGACCAGTACTTC.

Worth noting for this clonotype: Since the CDR3 does not end with the conserved phenylalanine or tryptophan, this likely comes from a read error. This chain uses TRBV4-2 with TRBJ1-1; unclear D gene. Germline CDR1 LGHNA, CDR2 YNFKEQ. V shed 1 base and J shed 3 bases, with 15 bases lying between them. This CDR3 has 16 residues. CDR3 DNA: TGTGCCAGCAGCCAAGTTCAGATGTCTAGATACACTGAAGCTTTCATT. Its protein product is CASSQVQMSRYTEAFI.

The J gene is TRBJ2-1, the V gene TRBV6-1, with D perhaps TRBD1 (7 bases). CDR3 size: 18 residues. Trimming left V 6 bases short and J 5 bases short, with 26 bases between. Looked up from germline, CDR1 is MNHNS and CDR2 is SASEGT. CDR3 in amino acids: CASSLLLGGMTGNNEQFF. The DNA for the CDR3 is TGTGCCAGCAGCCTGCTCCTTGGGGGGATGACAGGGAACAATGAGCAGTTCTTC.

To note about this clonotype: A much larger clone lies a single base off, so this may be a read error. The V and J genes are TRBV20-1 and TRBJ2-4; 7 nucleotides agree with TRBD2. The CDR3 totals 17 residues. CDR1 is DFQATT, CDR2 SNEGSKA, per germline (reference sequence). The V and J ends lost 0 bases and 3 bases, in that order; junction bases with no gene match: 11. The CDR3 loop reads CSAREAGRPGVKNIQYF. For the CDR3, the DNA is TGCAGTGCTAGAGAGGCCGGGAGGCCGGGGGTCAAAAACATTCAGTACTTC.

This chain links TRBV11-2 with TRBJ1-6; tentatively, D is TRBD1 (5 bases). The length of the CDR3 is 14 residues. The V gene's germline CDR1 is SGHAT and CDR2 FQNNGV. V was clipped by 4 bases and J by 14 bases, with 18 bases between them. CDR3: CASSSGERGPALHF. CDR3 nucleotide sequence: TGTGCCAGCAGCTCGGGGGAGCGGGGACCAGCCCTCCACTTT.

Regarding this clonotype: Since a much larger clone is just one base distant, this may be a read error. The CDR3 loop reads CSARDWTSAGKTYEQYF. DNA for the CDR3: TGCAGTGCTAGAGATTGGACTAGCGCGGGTAAAACCTACGAGCAGTACTTC. The chain links TRBV20-1 to TRBJ2-7; 9 nucleotides agree with TRBD2. The CDR3 is 17 amino acids. Trimming cost V 0 bases and J 2 bases; bases outside gene matches: 11. Germline V gene data show CDR1 as DFQATT and CDR2 as SNEGSKA (reference sequence).

The table lists this clonotype with a few counts. A clone one base away is much larger, so this may be a read error. The chain has TRBV11-2 and TRBJ1-2; 8 nucleotides align to TRBD1. This CDR3 has 18 amino acids. Trimming removed 7 bases from V and 7 bases from J; junction bases left unmatched: 23. CDR1 is SGHAT, CDR2 FQNNGV, per germline. CDR3 DNA: TGTGCCAGCAACCGTTCCCCCGGACAGGGAGGCCCGGCGAGTGGCTACACCTTC. It codes for CASNRSPGQGGPASGYTF.

On this clonotype itself: This may be a read error: a much more frequent sequence differs by one nucleotide. The V call is TRBV4-1, the J call TRBJ1-2; D unresolved. V shed 5 bases and J shed 7 bases, with 17 bases lying between them. CDR1 and CDR2 from the germline V gene are MGHRA and YSYEKL. This CDR3 contains 14 residues. The CDR3 DNA reads TGCGCCAGCAGCGACAATCATTGGGAAAGTGGCTACACCTTC. It translates to CASSDNHWESGYTF.

This clonotype has a handful of counts. V and J are TRBV2 and TRBJ2-5, with 7 bases lining up with TRBD1. With V trimmed by 6 bases and J by 3 bases, 10 bases remained unmatched. CDR1 and CDR2 (germline): SNHLY, FYNNEI. The CDR3 runs 15 residues. CDR3 bases: TGTGCCAGCAGCGCGCCACAGGGGATGAAAGAGACCCAGTACTTC. It specifies CASSAPQGMKETQYF.

This clonotype was seen only a few times. The rearrangement joins TRBV28 to TRBJ2-7; 12 bases are a match to TRBD2. The junction had 5 bases not matched to a gene; V was cut back by 5 bases and J by 0 bases. The CDR3 is 16 residues long. CDR1 and CDR2 from the germline V gene are MDHEN and SYDVKM. DNA for the CDR3: TGTGCCAGCAGTACCACTAGCGGGGGGATCTCCTACGAGCAGTACTTC. It specifies CASSTTSGGISYEQYF. The full variable domain, its missing parts supplied by reference TRBV28 and TRBJ2-7, is DVKVTQSSRYLVKRTGEKVFLECVQDMDHENMFWYRQDPGLGLRLIYFSYDVKMKEKGDIPEGYSVSREKKERFSLILESASTNQTSMYLCASSTTSGGISYEQYFGPGTRLTVT.

As concerns this clonotype: The final CDR3 position lacks the conserved phenylalanine or tryptophan, pointing to a likely read error. In nucleotides, the CDR3 is TGTGCCAGCAGTACGGGACTAGCGGGCGGATACAAGCAGTACATC. Translated: CASSTGLAGGYKQYI. The chain has TRBV12-3 or TRBV12-4 and TRBJ2-7; 12 bases fit TRBD2. The V and J ends lost 5 bases and 8 bases, in that order; junction bases with no gene match: 10. The CDR3 spans 15 residues.

On this clonotype itself: A junction boundary mismatches the germline segment, possibly from a read error. V usage is TRBV19 and J usage is TRBJ1-2; 7 bases match TRBD1. The germline V gene encodes CDR1 LNHDA and CDR2 SQIVND (reference sequence). This CDR3 has 17 amino acids. The DNA of the CDR3 is TGTGCCACCCTCCAGGGCGGGCAGGGGGGCTCTAACTATGGCTACACATTC. It is translated as CATLQGGQGGSNYGYTF.